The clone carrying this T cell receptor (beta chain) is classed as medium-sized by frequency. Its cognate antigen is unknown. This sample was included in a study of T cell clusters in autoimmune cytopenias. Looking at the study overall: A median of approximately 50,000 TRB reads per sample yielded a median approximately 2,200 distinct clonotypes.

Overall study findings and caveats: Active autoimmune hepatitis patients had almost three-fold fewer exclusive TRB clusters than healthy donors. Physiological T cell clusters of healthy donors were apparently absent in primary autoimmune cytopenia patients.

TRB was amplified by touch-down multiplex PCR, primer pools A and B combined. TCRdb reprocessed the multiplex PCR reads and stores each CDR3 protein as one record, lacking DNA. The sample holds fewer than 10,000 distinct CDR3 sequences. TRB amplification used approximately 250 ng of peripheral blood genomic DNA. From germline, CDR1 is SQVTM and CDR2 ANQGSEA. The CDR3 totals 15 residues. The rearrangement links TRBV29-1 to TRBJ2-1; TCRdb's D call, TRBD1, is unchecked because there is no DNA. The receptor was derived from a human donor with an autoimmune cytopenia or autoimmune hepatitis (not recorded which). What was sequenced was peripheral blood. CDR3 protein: CSVEDPRTGRNEQFF.